This record concerns one T cell receptor (beta chain) sequence. Its antigen is unidentified. Vbeta (60) and Jbeta (13) primers were used in the PCR. The method was immunoSEQ multiplex PCR; TCRdb's version includes in-frame clones alone and lacks a portion of them. The table lists approximately 130,000 clones, under 85% of them singletons. Unrecorded immune exposures were likely, despite nominal health at sampling. The data belong to a study of cytomegalovirus exposure and HLA in healthy donors. Study observations and caveats: Later findings reportedly placed an Asian-associated ancestry cluster below the approximately 670-donor mean for N-insertions. A later analysis associated under 20,000 TCR beta sequences with HLA alleles at a 0.05 false discovery rate.

The V gene lost 4 bases and the J gene lost 5 bases, with 14 bases spanning the gap. CDR3 length equals 15 residues. Germline loops: CDR1 LNHDA, CDR2 SQIVND (reference sequence). The sample consisted of PBMCs. This sequence was found in a man under 40 in good health and CMV-seronegative. V gene TRBV19 combines with J gene TRBJ1-4; a weak D match, TRBD1 (5 bases). CDR3 in DNA: TGTGCCAGTAGTACCGAGCGGGAGGGGAATGAAAAACTGTTTTTT. Translated, it gives CASSTEREGNEKLFF.